This entry lists 25 T cell receptor beta chains sequenced from one sample in a study of T cells in Graves' hyperthyroidism and ophthalmopathy. RNA transcripts provided the source from which TCR beta CDR3 regions were amplified. The HTBI set primed first-round TCR CDR3 RT-PCR. From the multiplex PCR reads, TCRdb called clonotypes with MiXCR, one entry per CDR3 protein. The data contain 690,000 or so distinct CDR3 sequences, around 20% of them singletons. Sequenced input: blood. These receptors originate from a woman aged 50 to 60 with Graves' hyperthyroidism that later progressed to Graves' ophthalmopathy.

This chain connects TRBV9 to TRBJ2-3, with a weak D call TRBD1 (6 bases). V shed 4 bases and J shed 6 bases, with 15 bases lying between them. CDR3 size: 14 residues. Germline-derived CDR1 and CDR2 are SGDLS and YYNGEE. CDR3 DNA sequence: TGTGCCAGCAGCTCAAGCCCCGACAGGGATACGCAGTATTTT. Translation gives CASSSSPDRDTQYF.

This clonotype was seen ten or more times. V usage is TRBV6-1 and J usage is TRBJ1-5, with TRBD1 as a possible D gene (6 bases). Germline CDR1 and CDR2: MNHNS and SASEGT. The CDR3 extends over 13 amino acids. V lost 7 bases, J lost 8 bases, and 15 bases lay in between. As DNA, the CDR3 is TGTGCCAGCAACAGGGTCCTGGAGGAGCCCCAGCATTTT. Protein: CASNRVLEEPQHF.

The chain couples TRBV4-1 to TRBJ1-1; a possible D gene is TRBD1 (6 bases). The CDR3 loop spans 16 amino acids. Between the trimmed V and J ends, which lost 0 bases and 5 bases, there was a span of 16 bases. The germline CDR1 and CDR2 sequences are MGHRA and YSYEKL. CDR3 amino acids: CASSQEGNRAGTEAFF. Here the CDR3 DNA reads TGCGCCAGCAGCCAAGAAGGGAACAGGGCGGGGACTGAAGCTTTCTTT.

The chain employs TRBV6-2 or TRBV6-3 and TRBJ2-3, with TRBD1 identical over 9 bases. Germline V gene data show CDR1 as MNHEY and CDR2 as SVGEGT. CDR3 length: 16 amino acids. V gave up 6 bases and J gave up 3 bases; unmatched junction bases: 10. For the CDR3, the DNA is TGTGCCAGCAGCCCTGACCCGGGACAGGGAACAGATACGCAGTATTTT. Residues: CASSPDPGQGTDTQYF.

Many counts were recorded for this clonotype. The J gene is TRBJ2-3, the V gene TRBV12-3 or TRBV12-4; 7 nucleotides align to TRBD2. Trimming removed 5 bases from V and 4 bases from J; junction bases left unmatched: 9. The CDR3 is made up of 15 amino acids. The CDR3 bases are TGTGCCAGCAGTCGGACTAGTATAAGCCCAGATACGCAGTATTTT. It is translated as CASSRTSISPDTQYF.

V and J are TRBV7-9 and TRBJ2-2; the match to TRBD2 covers 9 bases. Germline trimming cut 2 bases from V and 3 bases from J; bases unmatched to any gene: 10. This CDR3 has 18 amino acids. Germline V gene sequence: CDR1 SEHNR, CDR2 FQNEAQ (reference sequence). CDR3 sequence reads: CASSLRGRGGADTGELFF. In DNA form, the CDR3 reads TGTGCCAGCAGCTTAAGGGGCCGCGGGGGGGCCGACACCGGGGAGCTGTTTTTT.

This clonotype occurred a few times. The rearrangement uses TRBV9 and TRBJ1-3; weak D call: TRBD1 (5 bases). Between the trimmed V and J ends, which lost 3 bases and 6 bases, there was a span of 13 bases. This CDR3 region has 14 residues. Per the germline V gene, CDR1 is SGDLS and CDR2 is YYNGEE. The CDR3 DNA reads as TGTGCCAGCAGCGCCGGGGACGGGATAAACACCATATATTTT. It encodes CASSAGDGINTIYF. Variable domain in full (rest from reference TRBV9 and TRBJ1-3): DSGVTQTPKHLITATGQRVTLRCSPRSGDLSVYWYQQSLDQGLQFLIQYYNGEERAKGNILERFSAQQFPDLHSELNLSSLELGDSALYFCASSAGDGINTIYFGEGSWLTVV.

The rearrangement links TRBV27 to TRBJ2-1; the D gene is possibly TRBD1 (6 bases). Trimming pared 7 bases from V and 4 bases from J, leaving 14 bases between. Germline V gives CDR1 MNHEY, CDR2 SMNVEV (reference sequence). The CDR3 spans 14 residues. CDR3 DNA: TGTGCCAGCATAGAGACAGGTGCATACAATGAGCAGTTCTTC. This codes for CASIETGAYNEQFF.

This clonotype was seen many times. The chain employs TRBV12-3 or TRBV12-4 and TRBJ2-3, with 9 bases fitting TRBD2. Losses at the gene ends were 4 bases for V and 3 bases for J; bases not matched to a gene: 5. This CDR3 has 15 residues. CDR3 residues: CASSWIAGATDTQYF. CDR3 DNA sequence: TGTGCCAGCAGTTGGATAGCGGGGGCGACAGATACGCAGTATTTT.

This clonotype was seen a few times. The chain combines TRBV10-3 with TRBJ2-5; no reliable D call. Trimming shortened V by 6 bases and J by 2 bases, and 4 bases separated the two germline ends. CDR3 length: 11 amino acids. Germline values: CDR1 ENHRY, CDR2 SYGVKD. The CDR3 region has the DNA TGTGCCATCAGGGATCAAGAGACCCAGTACTTC. Amino acid sequence: CAIRDQETQYF.

V usage is TRBV7-2 and J usage is TRBJ2-3; D not resolved. This CDR3 comprises 14 residues. Germline V lookup: CDR1 SGHTA, CDR2 FQGNSA. V gave up 2 bases and J gave up 4 bases, with 10 bases separating them. In nucleotides, the CDR3 is TGTGCCAGCAGCTTACTTAAGCGTTCAGATACGCAGTATTTT. Its protein is CASSLLKRSDTQYF.

In its sample, this clonotype was seen many times. The V gene is TRBV11-2, the J gene TRBJ2-4; 7 nucleotides align to TRBD1. The CDR3 consists of 14 residues. After removal of 5 bases from V and 5 bases from J, the junction contained 6 bases not matched to a gene. CDR1 and CDR2 from the germline V gene are SGHAT and FQNNGV. Written as DNA, the CDR3 is TGTGCCAGCAGCCCAACGACAGGGCAAAACATTCAGTACTTC. Translated, it gives CASSPTTGQNIQYF. The whole variable domain, filled in from reference TRBV11-2 and TRBJ2-4, reads EAGVAQSPRYKIIEKRQSVAFWCNPISGHATLYWYQQILGQGPKLLIQFQNNGVVDDSQLPKDRFSAERLKGVDSTLKIQPAKLEDSAVYLCASSPTTGQNIQYFGAGTRLSVL.

The sample holds many counts of this clonotype. The gene calls are TRBV2 and TRBJ2-6; 8 bases map to TRBD1. In germline, CDR1 is SNHLY, CDR2 FYNNEI. The CDR3 loop spans 17 amino acids. J gave up 1 base and V 5 bases, and 7 bases lay outside the gene matches. The CDR3 DNA reads TGTGCCAGCAGTTCCGGACAGGGAGCTTCTGGGGCCAACGTCCTGACTTTC. Its protein product is CASSSGQGASGANVLTF.

V usage is TRBV6-1 and J usage is TRBJ1-1; unclear D gene. The germline V and J ends were trimmed by 9 bases and 3 bases, with 14 bases remaining between them. Germline-derived CDR1 and CDR2 are MNHNS and SASEGT. The CDR3 has 13 residues. Here the CDR3 reads CASSSPRYTEAFF. The CDR3, as DNA: TGTGCCAGTTCGTCCCCCCGGTACACTGAAGCTTTCTTT.

The CDR3 is CSVQSGRAATEAFF. As DNA, the CDR3 is TGCAGCGTTCAATCGGGCAGGGCGGCCACTGAAGCTTTCTTT. The chain joins TRBV29-1 to TRBJ1-1, with D possibly being TRBD1 (5 bases). CDR3 length: 14 amino acids. Germline V lookup: CDR1 SQVTM, CDR2 ANQGSEA. Trimming pared 5 bases from V and 4 bases from J, leaving 17 bases between.

V usage is TRBV5-4 and J usage is TRBJ1-5, with D possibly TRBD1 on 6 matching bases. The ends were cut back, 3 bases at V and 5 bases at J, with 12 bases in the middle. CDR3 length: 14 residues. Germline V gives CDR1 SGHNT, CDR2 YYREEE (reference sequence). CDR3 sequence: CASSSEPGDQPQHF. The CDR3, as DNA: TGTGCCAGCAGCTCGGAACCAGGGGATCAGCCCCAGCATTTT. Together with reference TRBV5-4 and TRBJ1-5, the CDR3 gives the full variable domain: ETGVTQSPTHLIKTRGQQVTLRCSSQSGHNTVSWYQQALGQGPQFIFQYYREEENGRGNFPPRFSGLQFPNYSSELNVNALELDDSALYLCASSSEPGDQPQHFGDGTRLSIL.

Many counts were recorded for this clonotype. This chain links TRBV7-9 with TRBJ1-1, with a weak D call TRBD1 (5 bases). The CDR3 runs 14 residues. CDR1 and CDR2 (germline): SEHNR, FQNEAQ (reference sequence). Trimming removed 5 bases at V and 3 bases at J, with 13 bases between. The CDR3 sequence is CASSRGGLYTEAFF. The DNA of the CDR3 is TGTGCCAGCAGCCGGGGGGGTCTGTACACTGAAGCTTTCTTT. The full variable domain, in which reference TRBV7-9 and TRBJ1-1 provide the parts outside the CDR3, is DTGVSQNPRHKITKRGQNVTFRCDPISEHNRLYWYRQTLGQGPEFLTYFQNEAQLEKSRLLSDRFSAERPKGSFSTLEIQRTEQGDSAMYLCASSRGGLYTEAFFGQGTRLTVV.

The table lists this clonotype with many counts. The genes are TRBV11-2 and TRBJ2-5; maybe TRBD2 (5 bases). CDR1 is SGHAT, CDR2 FQNNGV, per germline. There are 13 residues in the CDR3. Trimming removed 5 bases at V and 3 bases at J, with 10 bases between. CDR3 nucleotide sequence: TGTGCCAGCAGCATAGGACTTAAAGAGACCCAGTACTTC. Protein sequence: CASSIGLKETQYF.

This clonotype has a handful of counts. V and J are TRBV7-2 and TRBJ1-2, with TRBD1 identical over 7 bases. V was clipped by 2 bases and J by 10 bases; unmatched bases: 4. The length of the CDR3 is 12 residues. CDR1 is SGHTA, CDR2 FQGNSA, per germline. The CDR3 is CASSLTGQPYTF. The CDR3 DNA sequence: TGTGCCAGCAGCTTAACGGGACAGCCCTACACCTTC.

This clonotype was detected many times. The chain carries TRBV3-1 and TRBJ1-5; D ambiguous. Trimming removed 0 bases from V and 7 bases from J, with 10 bases in between. The CDR3 length is 14 residues. CDR1 is LGHDT and CDR2 is YNNKEL in the germline V gene (reference sequence). The CDR3 DNA sequence: TGTGCCAGCAGCCAAGATTGGGGAGGACAGCCCCAGCATTTT. This encodes CASSQDWGGQPQHF.

The chain recombines TRBV4-1 with TRBJ2-3; unclear D gene. The V gene's germline CDR1 is MGHRA and CDR2 YSYEKL. The CDR3 extends over 17 amino acids. V was shortened by 0 bases and J by 5 bases, with 18 bases between the two germline ends. The CDR3 sequence is CASSQDPTPPRGDTQYF. The CDR3 coding sequence is TGCGCCAGCAGCCAAGATCCAACCCCCCCGAGAGGAGATACGCAGTATTTT.

The V call is TRBV19, the J call TRBJ2-1, with 7 bases matching TRBD2. Unmatched junction bases numbered 11, after V lost 4 bases and J lost 5 bases. Germline V CDR1 and CDR2: LNHDA, SQIVND (reference sequence). The length of the CDR3 is 16 residues. The CDR3 DNA follows: TGTGCCAGTAGTACATCCCTAAGGGGAGGGAACAATGAGCAGTTCTTC. It encodes CASSTSLRGGNNEQFF.

The sample holds many counts of this clonotype. The chain uses TRBV20-1 and TRBJ1-1; D gene uncertain. V lost 0 bases to trimming and J lost 8 bases, with 4 bases between them. Germline V gives CDR1 DFQATT, CDR2 SNEGSKA (reference sequence). The CDR3 contains 10 residues. CDR3 loop: CSARDREAFF. The CDR3 DNA reads as TGCAGTGCTAGAGATCGGGAAGCTTTCTTT.

In DNA, the CDR3 is TGTGCCAGCAGCGATTCTTCGGACAGGGTGCCCCAGCATTTT. This gives the protein CASSDSSDRVPQHF. This chain uses TRBV9 with TRBJ1-5; 8 bases are shared with TRBD1. CDR3 length: 14 amino acids. CDR1 and CDR2 from the germline V gene are SGDLS and YYNGEE. The V and J ends lost 3 bases and 9 bases, in that order; junction bases with no gene match: 8.

This clonotype has a handful of counts. The gene calls are TRBV6-9 and TRBJ1-1; no reliable D call. This CDR3 is built from 15 residues. Germline CDR1 MNHGY, CDR2 SVAAGI. V was trimmed by 2 bases and J by 4 bases, leaving 14 bases between them. Here the CDR3 DNA reads TGTGCCAGCAGTTATCTAATGTCGTCGGGCACTGAAGCTTTCTTT. Translation gives CASSYLMSSGTEAFF.